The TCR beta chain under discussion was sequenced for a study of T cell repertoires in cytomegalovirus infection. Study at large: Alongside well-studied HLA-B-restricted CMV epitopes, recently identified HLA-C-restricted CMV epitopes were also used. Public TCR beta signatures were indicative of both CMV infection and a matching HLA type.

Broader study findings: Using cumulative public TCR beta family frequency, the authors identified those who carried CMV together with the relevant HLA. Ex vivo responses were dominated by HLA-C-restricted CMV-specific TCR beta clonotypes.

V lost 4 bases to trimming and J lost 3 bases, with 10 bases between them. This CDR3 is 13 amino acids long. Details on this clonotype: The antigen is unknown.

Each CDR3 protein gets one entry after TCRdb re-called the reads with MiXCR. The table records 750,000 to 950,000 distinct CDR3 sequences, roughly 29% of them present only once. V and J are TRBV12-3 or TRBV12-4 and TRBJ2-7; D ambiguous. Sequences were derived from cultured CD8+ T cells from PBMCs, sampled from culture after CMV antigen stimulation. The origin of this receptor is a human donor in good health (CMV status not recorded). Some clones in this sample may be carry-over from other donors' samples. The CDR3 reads CASSSNQGYEQYF. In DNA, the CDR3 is TGTGCCAGCAGTTCTAACCAAGGCTACGAGCAGTACTTC.